This T cell receptor beta chain was found in a study of response to subunit inactivated influenza vaccine. Study results and limitations: The study's authors posited that every seasonal influenza vaccination enlists few new T cells.

TCRdb ran MiXCR on the RT-PCR reads and lists one entry per CDR3 protein. The repertoire consists of over 450,000 distinct CDR3 sequences, with roughly 13% occurring once and the leading ten covering about an eighth. In the case of this clonotype: Its antigen is as yet unknown.

Sequences were derived from PBMCs from blood, sampled 45 days after vaccination. This clonotype originated in a man in his fifties or sixties who received an inactivated influenza vaccine.

CDR3 coding DNA: TGTGCCAGCAGGACACTAGCGCGCACTAGCACAGATACGCAGTATTTT. This codes for CASRTLARTSTDTQYF. The chain links TRBV27 to TRBJ2-3, with 7 bases lining up with TRBD2. V was pared by 6 bases and J by 0 bases, with 9 bases of the junction left unmatched. The germline V gene encodes CDR1 MNHEY and CDR2 SMNVEV (reference sequence). The CDR3 has 16 residues.